A selection of T cell receptor beta chains follows, all from one sample in a study of vaccination and CD4 T cells after COVID-19. These receptors have no identified antigens. MiXCR, run by TCRdb on the PCR reads, gives a single entry per CDR3 protein. Counted here are about 15,000 distinct CDR3 sequences, around 78% occurring once; the ten biggest clones make up roughly 11%. The sequenced material came from CD4+ T cells from blood, cultured in vitro. The source is a human donor who had recovered from COVID-19. CDR3s include the opening cysteine and the closing phenylalanine or tryptophan. The D gene is left open where the match is weak. Size tells how often a clone was seen (once, few, many) or the class of an expanded clone, and some rows leave it out.

J,length,D,V,size,DNA,CDR3
TRBJ2-7,14,TRBD2,TRBV27,-,TGTGCCAGCAGTTCCCTAGCGGGAGACGGGGGGCAGTACTTC,CASSSLAGDGGQYF
TRBJ1-1,13,-,TRBV10-3,-,TGTGCCAACCGAAGGGGGGAGAACACTGAAGCTTTCTTT,CANRRGENTEAFF
TRBJ1-1,15,TRBD1,TRBV6-5,-,TGTGCCAGCAGTTACTCCAGAGGCAGGGGGACTGAAGCTTTCTTT,CASSYSRGRGTEAFF
TRBJ1-5,13,-,TRBV6-5,-,TGTGCCAGCAGTTACTCGGCCGGGGGGCCCCAGCATTTT,CASSYSAGGPQHF
TRBJ1-2,16,-,TRBV27,-,TGTGCCAGCAGTTTTAGGGTCGCAGCCGGTCACTATGGCTACACCTTC,CASSFRVAAGHYGYTF
TRBJ2-5,13,-,TRBV6-1,-,TGTGCCAGCAGTCGGATATGGGGAGAGACCCAGTACTTC,CASSRIWGETQYF
TRBJ2-7,13,-,TRBV9,-,TGTGCCAGCAGCGTAGTTGGACGGGGCGAGCAGTACTTC,CASSVVGRGEQYF
TRBJ1-5,15,TRBD1,TRBV10-3,-,TGTGCCATCAGTGAGTCGGGACAGAAGAATCAGCCCCAGCATTTT,CAISESGQKNQPQHF
TRBJ1-2,13,-,TRBV29-1,-,TGCAGCGTTGTAGAGGACGGAGGGGGTGGCTACACCTTC,CSVVEDGGGGYTF
TRBJ1-1,13,-,TRBV6-4,-,TGTGCCAGCAGTGCTGGGGCCTTTGGTGAAGCTTTCTTT,CASSAGAFGEAFF
TRBJ2-6,19,TRBD1,TRBV20-1,-,TGCAGTGCTAGACAGGACAGGGGCTGGAAGGCGAGGGCGGCCAACGTCCTGACTTTC,CSARQDRGWKARAANVLTF
TRBJ1-2,13,-,TRBV20-1,-,TGCAGTGCCTCCCGACAGCTGGCAGATGGCTACACCTTC,CSASRQLADGYTF
TRBJ2-7,14,-,TRBV6-2/TRBV6-3,once,TGTGCCAGCACTAGGTCAGGAGTTACCTACGAGCAGTACTTC,CASTRSGVTYEQYF
TRBJ1-1,15,TRBD1,TRBV6-2/TRBV6-3,-,TGTGCCAGCAGTTCTCCTGGGACAGGGGTAGCTGAAGCTTTCTTT,CASSSPGTGVAEAFF
TRBJ2-2,15,-,TRBV7-7,-,TGTGCCAGCAGCTTAGGGGGGATCAACACCGGGGAGCTGTTTTTT,CASSLGGINTGELFF
TRBJ2-1,18,TRBD2,TRBV11-3,-,TGTGCCAGCAGCCCCTGGACTAGCGGGAGGCCGTCCTACAATGAGCAGTTCTTC,CASSPWTSGRPSYNEQFF
TRBJ2-5,14,-,TRBV11-1,-,TGTGCCAGCAGCGCGTTACTCAGCCAAGAGACCCAGTACTTC,CASSALLSQETQYF
TRBJ2-5,12,-,TRBV20-1,few,TGCAGTGCTATCAGACAGGCGGGGACCCAGTACTTC,CSAIRQAGTQYF